This TCR beta chain was sequenced for a study of blood T cells in healthy people across ages. The second PCR ran about 6 to 12 cycles with a sample-barcoded 5' primer and J-beta primers. TCRdb fed the 5' RACE reads into MiXCR, producing one record per CDR3 protein. The table has hundreds of thousands of distinct CDR3 sequences, roughly 60% seen once; the top ten hold roughly a quarter. Germline assignment: CDR1 SEHNR and CDR2 FQNEAQ (reference sequence). Trimming removed 3 bases at V and 0 bases at J, with 10 bases between. This CDR3 is built from 15 residues. Sequences were obtained from blood. The TCR was taken from a man younger than 40 in good health. V and J are TRBV7-9 and TRBJ2-3; no reliable D call. CDR3 sequence (DNA): TGTGCCAGCAGCTTGAAATCCGATAGCACAGATACGCAGTATTTT. It specifies CASSLKSDSTDTQYF.